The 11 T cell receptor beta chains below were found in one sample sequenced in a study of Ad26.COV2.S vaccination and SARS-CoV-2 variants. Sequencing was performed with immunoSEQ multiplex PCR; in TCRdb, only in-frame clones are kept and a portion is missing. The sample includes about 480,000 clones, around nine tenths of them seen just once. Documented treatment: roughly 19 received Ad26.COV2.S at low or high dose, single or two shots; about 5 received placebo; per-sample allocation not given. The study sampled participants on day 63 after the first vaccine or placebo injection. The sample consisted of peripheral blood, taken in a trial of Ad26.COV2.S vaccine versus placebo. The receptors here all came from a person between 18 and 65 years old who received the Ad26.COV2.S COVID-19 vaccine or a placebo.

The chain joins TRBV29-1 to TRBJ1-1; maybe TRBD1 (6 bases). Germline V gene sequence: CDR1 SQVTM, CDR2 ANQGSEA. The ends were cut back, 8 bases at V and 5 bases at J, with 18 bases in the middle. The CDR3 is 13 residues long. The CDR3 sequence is CSSRRGADTEAFF. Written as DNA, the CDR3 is TGCAGCTCCCGCCGGGGGGCAGATACTGAAGCTTTCTTT.

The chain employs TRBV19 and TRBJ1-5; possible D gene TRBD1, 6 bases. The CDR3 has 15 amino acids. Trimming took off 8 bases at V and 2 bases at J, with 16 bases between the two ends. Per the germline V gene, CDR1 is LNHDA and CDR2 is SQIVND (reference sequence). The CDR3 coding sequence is TGTGCCAGTGGTGTGGGGGGCATCCGCAATCAGCCCCAGCATTTT. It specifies CASGVGGIRNQPQHF.

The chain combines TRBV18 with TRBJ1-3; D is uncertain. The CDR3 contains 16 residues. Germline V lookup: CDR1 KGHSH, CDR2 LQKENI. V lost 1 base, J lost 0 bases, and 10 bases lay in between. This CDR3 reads CASSPLHGPSGNTIYF. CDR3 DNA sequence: TGTGCCAGCTCACCACTCCACGGGCCCTCTGGAAACACCATATATTTT. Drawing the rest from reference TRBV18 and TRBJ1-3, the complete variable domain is NAGVMQNPRHLVRRRGQEARLRCSPMKGHSHVYWYRQLPEEGLKFMVYLQKENIIDESGMPKERFSAEFPKEGPSILRIQQVVRGDSAAYFCASSPLHGPSGNTIYFGEGSWLTVV.

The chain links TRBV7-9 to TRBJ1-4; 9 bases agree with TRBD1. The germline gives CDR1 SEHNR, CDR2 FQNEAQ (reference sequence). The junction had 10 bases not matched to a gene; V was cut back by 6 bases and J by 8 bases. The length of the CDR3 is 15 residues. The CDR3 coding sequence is TGTGCCAGCAGTTTTAGGGGACAGGGTTTGGAAAAACTGTTTTTT. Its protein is CASSFRGQGLEKLFF.

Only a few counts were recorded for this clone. This CDR3 is CASSSDPNSPLHF. The CDR3 DNA reads TGTGCCAGCAGTTCGGACCCTAATTCACCCCTCCACTTT. The V call is TRBV28, the J call TRBJ1-6; D is unclear. Trimming pared 4 bases from V and 6 bases from J, leaving 7 bases between. The CDR3 contains 13 residues. Germline-derived CDR1 and CDR2 are MDHEN and SYDVKM.

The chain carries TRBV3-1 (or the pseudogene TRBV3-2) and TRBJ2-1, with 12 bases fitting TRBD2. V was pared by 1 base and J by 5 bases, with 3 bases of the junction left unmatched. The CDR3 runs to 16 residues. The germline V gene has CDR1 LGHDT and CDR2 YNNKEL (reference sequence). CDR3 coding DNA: TGTGCCAGCAGCCAAGTGCTAGCGGGAGGGAACAATGAGCAGTTCTTC. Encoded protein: CASSQVLAGGNNEQFF.

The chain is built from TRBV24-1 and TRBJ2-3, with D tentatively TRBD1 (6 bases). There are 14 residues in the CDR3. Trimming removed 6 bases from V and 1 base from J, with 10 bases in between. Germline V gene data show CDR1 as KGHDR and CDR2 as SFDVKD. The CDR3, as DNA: TGTGCCACCAGTCAAAAGGGGGGCACAGATACGCAGTATTTT. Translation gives CATSQKGGTDTQYF.

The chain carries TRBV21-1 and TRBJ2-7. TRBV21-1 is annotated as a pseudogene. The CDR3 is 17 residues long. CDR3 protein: CASTTGGGTTKPSEQYF. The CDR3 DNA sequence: TGTGCCAGCACCACCGGAGGGGGGACCACGAAGCCATCCGAGCAGTACTTC.

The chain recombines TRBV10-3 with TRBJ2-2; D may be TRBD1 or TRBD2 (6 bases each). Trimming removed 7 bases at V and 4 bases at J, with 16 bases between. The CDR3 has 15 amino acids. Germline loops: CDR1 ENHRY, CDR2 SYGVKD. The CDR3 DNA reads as TGTGCCATCAACGCTGCCAGGGGAGGCACCGGGGAGCTGTTTTTT. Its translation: CAINAARGGTGELFF.

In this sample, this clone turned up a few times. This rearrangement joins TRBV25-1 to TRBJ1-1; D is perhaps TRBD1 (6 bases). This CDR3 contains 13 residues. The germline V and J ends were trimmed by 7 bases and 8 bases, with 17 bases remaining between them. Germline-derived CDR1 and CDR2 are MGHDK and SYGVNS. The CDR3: CASNRRGGGEAFF. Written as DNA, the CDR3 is TGTGCCAGCAATCGCAGGGGAGGGGGGGAAGCTTTCTTT. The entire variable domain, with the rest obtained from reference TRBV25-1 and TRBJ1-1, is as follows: EADIYQTPRYLVIGTGKKITLECSQTMGHDKMYWYQQDPGMELHLIHYSYGVNSTEKGDLSSESTVSRIRTEHFPLTLESARPSHTSQYLCASNRRGGGEAFFGQGTRLTVV.

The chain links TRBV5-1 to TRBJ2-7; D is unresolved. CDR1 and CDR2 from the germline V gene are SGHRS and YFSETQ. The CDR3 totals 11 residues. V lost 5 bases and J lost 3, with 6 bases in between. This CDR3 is CASRNNYEQYF. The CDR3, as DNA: TGCGCCAGCAGGAACAACTACGAGCAGTACTTC.